This is a list of T cell receptor beta chains from one sample in a study of blood T cell repertoires in COVID-19. Measured with immunoSEQ multiplex PCR; TCRdb has only the in-frame clones, and not every one. This sample yields under 200,000 clones, of which more than 60% are seen a single time; around 8.1% belongs to the top ten. The source material was peripheral blood. The source is a man in his 60s with acute or convalescent COVID-19. The CDR3 runs from the conserved cysteine through the conserved F or W. D genes are given only for firm matches. Clone sizes are given selectively: once, few, many, or a class where the clone is expanded.

v_gene	d_gene	abundance	j_gene	CDR3nt	CDR3aa
TRBV5-4	TRBD1	.	TRBJ1-6	TGTGCCAGCAGCTTCTCGGTGGGACAGGATAATTCACCCCTCCACTTT	CASSFSVGQDNSPLHF
TRBV27	.	.	TRBJ1-1	TGTGCCAGCAGTTTATGGGCGGGGGCGGGTACTGAAGCTTTCTTT	CASSLWAGAGTEAFF
TRBV7-9	TRBD1	.	TRBJ1-6	TGTGCCAGCAGCTTACAAAGACAGGGGAGAAATTCACCCCTCCACTTT	CASSLQRQGRNSPLHF
TRBV5-1	.	.	TRBJ1-1	TGCGCCAGCAGCTTGGCAGGGGTTATGAGCACTGAAGCTTTCTTT	CASSLAGVMSTEAFF
TRBV29-1	.	.	TRBJ2-1	TGCAGCGTCCTCTTTTACAATGAGCAGTTCTTC	CSVLFYNEQFF
TRBV5-6	TRBD2	.	TRBJ2-3	TGTGCCAGCAGCACCGACCTTCTAGCGGGGGGCACAGATACGCAGTATTTT	CASSTDLLAGGTDTQYF
TRBV21-1	.	.	TRBJ2-7	TGTGCCAGCAGCAAAGACAGGGGAAGGGAAGAGCAGTACTTC	CASSKDRGREEQYF
TRBV2	TRBD1	.	TRBJ2-7	TGTGCCAGCAGCGGACAGGGGGCGACCTACGAGCAGTACTTC	CASSGQGATYEQYF
TRBV19	TRBD2	.	TRBJ2-5	TGTGCCAGTACCCCCGGACTAGCGGGGGGGCGTGAGACCCAGTACTTC	CASTPGLAGGRETQYF
TRBV9	TRBD2	.	TRBJ2-7	TGTGCCAGCAGCGTAGGACTAGCGGGAGGCTACGAGCAGTACTTC	CASSVGLAGGYEQYF
TRBV19	.	.	TRBJ2-2	TGTGCCAGTAGTATTGGCGGAGGGACCGGGGAGCTGTTTTTT	CASSIGGGTGELFF
TRBV5-1	.	.	TRBJ2-3	TGCGCCAGCAGCCCCCGTGACAGCGAATTAGATACGCAGTATTTT	CASSPRDSELDTQYF
TRBV6-2/TRBV6-3	.	few	TRBJ2-7	TGTGCCAGCAGTTACAAGGGGGTCAACGAGCAGTACTTC	CASSYKGVNEQYF
TRBV27	.	.	TRBJ2-2	TGTGCCAGCAGTTTAAGAGGCGTCCCCGAATGGGTGAGCACCGGGGAGCTGTTTTTT	CASSLRGVPEWVSTGELFF
TRBV28	TRBD1	.	TRBJ2-7	TGTGCCAGCAGTGGACAGGGTAAACACTACGAGCAGTACTTC	CASSGQGKHYEQYF
TRBV6-6	.	.	TRBJ1-2	TGTGCCAGCAGTTACCTGCCAGGTAACTATGGCTACACCTTC	CASSYLPGNYGYTF
TRBV21-1	.	.	TRBJ2-5	TGTGCCAGCAGCAAAGGGCTAGCGGGGGGGCCTCGTTTGACCCAGTACTTC	CASSKGLAGGPRLTQYF
TRBV6-2/TRBV6-3	.	once	TRBJ2-7	TGTGCCAGCAGTTACTCATCCCTTTACGAGCAGTACTTC	CASSYSSLYEQYF
TRBV2	TRBD1	.	TRBJ1-5	TGTGCCAGCAAGAGGGACAGGTCGCGGCCCCAGCATTTT	CASKRDRSRPQHF
TRBV9	.	.	TRBJ2-1	TGTGCCAGCAGCTCCTCCGGACAGATCTACAATGAGCAGTTCTTC	CASSSSGQIYNEQFF
TRBV3-1/TRBV3-2	TRBD2	.	TRBJ2-3	TGTGCCAGCAGCCCTCGACTAGCGACGACAGATACGCAGTATTTT	CASSPRLATTDTQYF
TRBV21-1	.	.	TRBJ2-1	TGTGCCAGCAGGGGGGATCTTACTACCACAGGGGGTTTTTACAATGAGCAGTTCTTC	CASRGDLTTTGGFYNEQFF
TRBV10-3	.	.	TRBJ1-3	TGTGCCATGGGGCACAACACCATATATTTT	CAMGHNTIYF
TRBV3-1/TRBV3-2	TRBD1	.	TRBJ1-3	TGTGCCAGCAGCCAAGCTGACAGGGACCCCGGAAACACCATATATTTT	CASSQADRDPGNTIYF
TRBV27	.	few	TRBJ1-1	TGTGCCAGCAGTTTATCCTTTCGAGGTGGAGCCACTGAAGCTTTCTTT	CASSLSFRGGATEAFF
TRBV7-6	.	.	TRBJ2-3	TGTGCCGTTCGGACAGACACAGATACGCAGTATTTT	CAVRTDTDTQYF
TRBV5-6	.	.	TRBJ2-5	TGTGCCAGCAGTTCTTGGGGGACAGCGGGTGGAGGGACCCAGTACTTC	CASSSWGTAGGGTQYF